One sample yielded the 32 T cell receptor beta chains listed below, sequenced in a study of T cells expressing NK-cell markers. TCRdb re-called the 5' RACE reads; one entry per CDR3 protein, DNA not given. Recorded for this sample: around 380,000 distinct CDR3 sequences. What was sequenced was blood T cells: a sorted CD56 or NKG2C T cell subset, CD4+ or CD8+ T cells, or bulk PBMC T cells (not recorded which). The receptors were gathered from a woman aged 50 to 65 in good health.

The rearrangement links TRBV28 to TRBJ1-1; TCRdb reports TRBD1, a call that lacks DNA to check it against. Per germline, CDR1 MDHEN and CDR2 SYDVKM. The CDR3 runs 17 residues. CDR3 amino acids: CASSFPQRRGSATEAFF.

The chain joins TRBV7-2 to TRBJ2-7; the D call of TRBD1 rests on TCRdb alone, since no DNA is present to check it. CDR1 and CDR2 (germline): SGHTA, FQGNSA. This CDR3 has 13 residues. CDR3 in amino acids: CASSLVGTVEQYF. The whole variable domain, filled in from reference TRBV7-2 and TRBJ2-7, reads GAGVSQSPSNKVTEKGKDVELRCDPISGHTALYWYRQSLGQGLEFLIYFQGNSAPDKSGLPSDRFSAERTGGSVSTLTIQRTQQEDSAVYLCASSLVGTVEQYFGPGTRLTVT.

The rearrangement joins TRBV5-1 to TRBJ2-5; TCRdb's D call, TRBD2, is unchecked because there is no DNA. This CDR3 contains 14 residues. Germline CDR1 reads SGHRS; CDR2 reads YFSETQ. The CDR3 is CASSLRLASETQYF.

The chain has TRBV29-1 and TRBJ2-6; TCRdb outputs TRBD1, but without DNA this stays unchecked. The germline CDR1 and CDR2 sequences are SQVTM and ANQGSEA. This CDR3 comprises 19 residues. CDR3: CSVQIHMEYRGFGANVLTF. Full variable domain (outside the CDR3, taken from reference TRBV29-1 and TRBJ2-6): SAVISQKPSRDICQRGTSLTIQCQVDSQVTMMFWYRQQPGQSLTLIATANQGSEATYESGFVIDKFPISRPNLTFSTLTVSNMSPEDSSIYLCSVQIHMEYRGFGANVLTFGAGSRLTVL.

This chain links TRBV5-1 with TRBJ1-4; TCRdb designates TRBD1, a call that cannot be tested without DNA. The CDR3 contains 14 residues. The germline V gene encodes CDR1 SGHRS and CDR2 YFSETQ. CDR3 sequence reads: CASSLEGAGEKLFF.

The chain carries TRBV15 and TRBJ2-1; TCRdb names TRBD2, which stays unverified in the absence of DNA. This CDR3 contains 12 residues. Looked up from germline, CDR1 is LNHNV and CDR2 is YYDKDF (reference sequence). CDR3 loop: CATSDGGRLEFF.

The chain couples TRBV5-1 to TRBJ2-6; the D call from TCRdb, TRBD1, cannot be confirmed without DNA. The germline CDR1 and CDR2 sequences are SGHRS and YFSETQ. The CDR3 is 13 amino acids. The chain's CDR3 is CASSPGGANVLTF.

The V gene is TRBV7-2, the J gene TRBJ2-5. The CDR3 covers 14 residues. Germline assignment: CDR1 SGHTA and CDR2 FQGNSA. The chain's CDR3 is CASSFSGRVETQYF.

The chain joins TRBV27 to TRBJ2-5. Germline assignment: CDR1 MNHEY and CDR2 SMNVEV (reference sequence). The CDR3 covers 15 residues. CDR3 loop: CASSLVRSDGWSQYF.

This chain connects TRBV7-8 to TRBJ2-7. This CDR3 is built from 12 residues. Germline CDR1 reads SGHVS; CDR2 reads FQNEAQ. CDR3 sequence: CASSSLSNEQYF.

This sequence joins TRBV10-3 and TRBJ2-7; TCRdb's D call, TRBD2, is unchecked because there is no DNA. CDR1 and CDR2 from the germline V gene are ENHRY and SYGVKD. The CDR3 is 13 amino acids. The CDR3 reads CAIMSRGSYEQYF.

This rearrangement joins TRBV9 to TRBJ2-1; TCRdb names TRBD1, which stays unverified in the absence of DNA. CDR3 size: 15 residues. Germline values: CDR1 SGDLS, CDR2 YYNGEE. This chain's CDR3 is CASSVTGKPYNEQFF.

The gene calls are TRBV20-1 and TRBJ1-1. The CDR3 totals 14 residues. Germline V gene sequence: CDR1 DFQATT, CDR2 SNEGSKA (reference sequence). CDR3 region: CSAGMTRLNTEAFF.

The gene calls are TRBV14 and TRBJ2-3; the D call from TCRdb, TRBD2, cannot be confirmed without DNA. Germline CDR1 and CDR2: SGHDN and FVKESK. CDR3 size: 16 residues. CDR3: CASSHVLAGRTDTQYF.

This chain links TRBV12-3 or TRBV12-4 with TRBJ1-1. The CDR3 loop spans 12 amino acids. This chain's CDR3 is CASSNWGREAFF.

This chain joins TRBV7-9 and TRBJ2-7; absent DNA, TCRdb's TRBD2 call cannot be checked. The CDR3 runs 17 residues. Germline V gene lookup returns CDR1 SEHNR and CDR2 FQNEAQ (reference sequence). This chain's CDR3 is CASSLRGLAGPSYEQYF.

This chain joins TRBV11-2 and TRBJ2-3; the D call from TCRdb, TRBD2, cannot be confirmed without DNA. The CDR3 contains 20 residues. CDR1 and CDR2 from the germline V gene are SGHAT and FQNNGV. The CDR3 sequence is CASSSPGLAGGPYGTDTQYF.

J is TRBJ2-7 and V is TRBV27. This CDR3 comprises 14 residues. Germline CDR1 reads MNHEY; CDR2 reads SMNVEV (reference sequence). CDR3 sequence: CASSLLGNSYEQYF.

The chain recombines TRBV20-1 with TRBJ2-1; the D call of TRBD2 rests on TCRdb alone, since no DNA is present to check it. The CDR3 loop spans 15 amino acids. CDR1 and CDR2 from the germline V gene are DFQATT and SNEGSKA (reference sequence). The CDR3 loop reads CSARETSGSHREQFF.

This rearrangement joins TRBV5-1 to TRBJ2-2; TCRdb indicates TRBD1, and absent DNA this call remains unverified. Germline-derived CDR1 and CDR2 are SGHRS and YFSETQ. The CDR3 is 15 amino acids. CDR3 loop: CASSSPMGRAGELFF.

J is TRBJ2-6 and V is TRBV20-1; the TCRdb D gene call, TRBD1, has no DNA to confirm it. Germline V gives CDR1 DFQATT, CDR2 SNEGSKA (reference sequence). The CDR3 contains 16 residues. This CDR3 is CSARQGAVSGANVLTF.

This chain joins TRBV19 and TRBJ2-1; there is no DNA to check the TCRdb D call of TRBD2. This CDR3 spans 15 amino acids. The germline V gene has CDR1 LNHDA and CDR2 SQIVND (reference sequence). The CDR3 protein is CASSGERELRGEQFF.

The V and J genes are TRBV2 and TRBJ2-5; TCRdb outputs TRBD2, but without DNA this stays unchecked. Per the germline V gene, CDR1 is SNHLY and CDR2 is FYNNEI. The CDR3 loop spans 14 amino acids. The CDR3 spells CASSEGSGRGTQYF.

The rearrangement uses TRBV3-1 and TRBJ2-7; there is no DNA to check the TCRdb D call of TRBD1. CDR1 is LGHDT, CDR2 YNNKEL, per germline (reference sequence). The CDR3 covers 14 residues. The CDR3 reads CASSRGGEDYEQYF.

This chain connects TRBV7-9 to TRBJ1-1. The CDR3 is made up of 14 amino acids. Germline CDR1 is SEHNR and CDR2 is FQNEAQ (reference sequence). The CDR3 region is CASSTPNRFGEAFF.

The gene calls are TRBV10-2 and TRBJ2-5; TCRdb's D gene call, TRBD2, goes unchecked for lack of DNA. Germline CDR1 WSHSY, CDR2 SAAADI. This CDR3 comprises 15 residues. The CDR3 is CASKQLAGVKETQYF.

J is TRBJ1-4 and V is TRBV11-2; lacking DNA, the TRBD1 call made by TCRdb goes unchecked. The CDR3 totals 16 residues. The germline CDR1 and CDR2 sequences are SGHAT and FQNNGV. This CDR3 is CASSLLGQPTNEKLFF.

J is TRBJ2-5 and V is TRBV7-9; TCRdb reports TRBD2, a call that lacks DNA to check it against. CDR3 length: 17 amino acids. Germline CDR1 reads SEHNR; CDR2 reads FQNEAQ (reference sequence). This CDR3 is CASRDTSGRAAGKTQYF.

The chain is built from TRBV12-3 or TRBV12-4 and TRBJ2-4; as DNA is missing, the TRBD1 call by TCRdb cannot be tested. The CDR3 is 18 amino acids. CDR3 residues: CASSSRDRGRVAKNIQYF.

CDR3 protein: CASSPLDLAGIKPTQYF. The chain is built from TRBV18 and TRBJ2-3; TCRdb's D call of TRBD2 is untestable without DNA. The germline gives CDR1 KGHSH, CDR2 LQKENI. The CDR3 spans 17 residues.

The chain recombines TRBV6-2 or TRBV6-3 with TRBJ2-3; TCRdb outputs TRBD2, but without DNA this stays unchecked. CDR3 length equals 17 residues. From germline, CDR1 is MNHEY and CDR2 SVGEGT. The CDR3 region is CASSYLLAGGPRDTQYF.

The chain combines TRBV29-1 with TRBJ2-4; as DNA is missing, the TRBD1 call by TCRdb cannot be tested. This CDR3 has 13 amino acids. The germline V gene has CDR1 SQVTM and CDR2 ANQGSEA. CDR3: CSVGYAGENIQYF.